This T cell receptor (beta chain) was profiled in a study of OX40 agonist ivuxolimab in advanced cancers. Remarks on this clone: Antigen specificity is unknown.

Study-level findings and limits: Part of the nonresponder group also had normalized T-cell clonal expansion that was low. Expanded clones were, on average, more numerous among CD8+ T cells than CD4+. Undetermined was the antigen specificity of the expanded peripheral T cells. CD4+ and CD8+ blood T cells expanded clonally by week 6 at 0.1 to 3.0 mg/kg.

V was clipped by 5 bases and J by 7 bases; unmatched bases: 10. The V gene's germline CDR1 is SGHDT and CDR2 YYEEEE. CDR3 length: 17 residues. Measured with immunoSEQ multiplex PCR; TCRdb has only the in-frame clones, and not every one. The sample lists nearly 80,000 clones, 80% to 90% occurring once. Sequencing used CD4+ or CD8+ T cells sorted from blood, obtained in a trial of the OX40 agonist ivuxolimab. The clonotype comes from an adult with an advanced solid tumor such as melanoma, head and neck, liver or kidney cancer. The genes are TRBV5-6 and TRBJ2-3; 16 bases are a match to TRBD2. This chain's CDR3 is CASSGLGLAGGPNTQYF. DNA of the CDR3: TGTGCCAGCAGTGGCCTGGGACTAGCGGGAGGGCCGAATACGCAGTATTTT.